These 18 T cell receptor beta chains came from one sample sequenced in a study of Ad26.COV2.S vaccination and SARS-CoV-2 variants. Assay used: immunoSEQ multiplex PCR; TCRdb lists only in-frame clones, some missing. This table holds some 500,000 clones, roughly 89% found once. The treatment was: around 19 received Ad26.COV2.S at low or high dose, single or two shots; roughly 5 received placebo; per-sample allocation not given. Repertoires come from day 63 after the first vaccine or placebo injection. This specimen consisted of peripheral blood, obtained in a trial of Ad26.COV2.S vaccine versus placebo. These receptors were collected from a person between 18 and 65 years old who received the Ad26.COV2.S COVID-19 vaccine or a placebo.

This chain joins TRBV5-4 and TRBJ2-7, with 8 nucleotides matching TRBD1. CDR1 and CDR2 from the germline V gene are SGHNT and YYREEE (reference sequence). V gave up 2 bases and J gave up 5 bases; unmatched junction bases: 9. The CDR3 is 15 residues long. The DNA for the CDR3 is TGTGCCAGCAGCTTATCCCCTCGGACAGGGCACGAGCAGTACGTC. This codes for CASSLSPRTGHEQYV.

The chain is built from TRBV10-3 and TRBJ2-5; 7 positions agree with TRBD2. Trimming at V came to 6 bases and at J to 2 bases, leaving 9 bases not matched to a gene. CDR1 ENHRY and CDR2 SYGVKD come from the germline V gene. The CDR3 loop spans 15 amino acids. CDR3 coding DNA: TGTGCCATCAGCTTTACCGGCGGGGGACAAGAGACCCAGTACTTC. This sequence encodes CAISFTGGGQETQYF.

The rearrangement uses TRBV19 and TRBJ1-1, with D uncertain. V was clipped by 5 bases and J by 5 bases, with 12 bases between them. The CDR3 is made up of 13 amino acids. The germline V gene encodes CDR1 LNHDA and CDR2 SQIVND (reference sequence). CDR3 sequence reads: CASSEGLRTEAFF. CDR3 bases: TGTGCCAGTAGTGAAGGCCTTAGAACTGAAGCTTTCTTT.

The V call is TRBV5-1, the J call TRBJ2-6; D may be TRBD1 or TRBD2 (6 bases each). The V and J ends lost 4 bases and 1 base respectively, with 24 bases between them. The CDR3 covers 20 residues. Germline values: CDR1 SGHRS, CDR2 YFSETQ. The CDR3 loop is CASSGGTDRGTSSGANVLTF. The CDR3 DNA reads TGCGCCAGCAGCGGAGGGACGGACAGAGGTACGAGTTCTGGGGCCAACGTCCTGACTTTC.

The rearrangement joins TRBV21-1 to TRBJ2-3; TRBD1, the D gene given by the table, was not confirmed from the DNA. TRBV21-1 counts as a pseudogene. The CDR3 runs to 18 residues. The CDR3 is CASSPPDRDRDRTDTQYF. CDR3 nucleotides: TGTGCCAGCAGCCCCCCAGACCGGGACAGGGATCGCACAGATACGCAGTATTTT.

The rearrangement links TRBV5-5 to TRBJ2-3; D not certain. Germline loops: CDR1 SGHKS, CDR2 YYEKEE (reference sequence). The CDR3 runs 14 residues. V dropped 2 bases and J dropped 0 bases, with 7 bases sitting between them. The DNA for the CDR3 is TGTGCCAGCAGCTTATGGCCTAGCACAGATACGCAGTATTTT. This encodes CASSLWPSTDTQYF.

This chain uses TRBV5-1 with TRBJ1-2, with TRBD1 matching over 11 bases. The germline CDR1 and CDR2 sequences are SGHRS and YFSETQ. V was clipped by 4 bases and J by 4 bases; unmatched bases: 9. The CDR3 has 16 residues. The CDR3 is CASSPRGQGAGYGYTF. The CDR3 bases are TGCGCCAGCAGCCCCCGCGGACAGGGGGCTGGCTATGGCTACACCTTC.

The chain carries TRBV19 and TRBJ2-2, with D perhaps matching TRBD1 or TRBD2 (6 bases each). V lost 3 bases, J lost 5 bases, and 10 bases lay in between. In germline, CDR1 is LNHDA, CDR2 SQIVND (reference sequence). This CDR3 has 14 amino acids. The CDR3: CASSIEGGTGELFF. In DNA, the CDR3 is TGTGCCAGTAGTATTGAAGGGGGGACCGGGGAGCTGTTTTTT.

The chain joins TRBV6-4 to TRBJ2-2; D gene ambiguous. The CDR3 is 13 amino acids. V was pared by 2 bases and J by 5 bases, with 6 bases between. Per the germline V gene, CDR1 is MRHNA and CDR2 is SNTAGT. DNA of the CDR3: TGTGCCAGCAGTGACAGGGTAACCGGGGAGCTGTTTTTT. Protein sequence: CASSDRVTGELFF.

The rearrangement joins TRBV28 to TRBJ2-1, with TRBD1 as a possible D gene (7 bases). CDR1 MDHEN and CDR2 SYDVKM come from the germline V gene. V gave up 2 bases and J gave up 5 bases, with 10 bases separating them. There are 14 residues in the CDR3. CDR3: CASSLIRGDNEQFF. The CDR3, as DNA: TGTGCCAGCAGTTTAATCAGGGGGGACAATGAGCAGTTCTTC.

V gene TRBV30 combines with J gene TRBJ1-1, with no clear D. The germline V gene has CDR1 GTSNPN and CDR2 SVGIG (reference sequence). With 1 base removed from V and 0 bases from J, the gap between germline ends came to 6 bases. The CDR3 is made up of 13 amino acids. CDR3 sequence: CAWSDGMNTEAFF. CDR3 nucleotides: TGTGCCTGGAGTGACGGTATGAACACTGAAGCTTTCTTT.

V gene TRBV3-1 (or the pseudogene TRBV3-2) combines with J gene TRBJ2-3, with D possibly being TRBD1 (5 bases). Germline lookup yields CDR1 LGHDT and CDR2 YNNKEL (reference sequence). V gave up 4 bases and J gave up 2 bases, with 10 bases separating them. This CDR3 comprises 14 residues. The CDR3 region is CASSPTGNTDTQYF. In DNA form, the CDR3 reads TGTGCCAGCAGCCCCACAGGTAACACAGATACGCAGTATTTT.

Details on this clone: The sample has other DNA sequences that encode this CDR3 too. The J gene is TRBJ2-7, the V gene TRBV4-3, with 7 bases lining up with TRBD2. With V trimmed by 1 base and J by 1 base, 4 bases remained unmatched. Per germline, CDR1 LGHNA and CDR2 YSLEER. The CDR3 has 15 residues. The CDR3 protein is CASSQGGGGSYEQYF. In DNA, the CDR3 is TGCGCCAGCAGCCAAGGTGGGGGGGGATCCTACGAGCAGTACTTC.

This clone was picked up one time. The rearrangement links TRBV4-3 to TRBJ2-3; 7 bases are shared with TRBD2. Losses at the gene ends were 1 base for V and 3 bases for J; bases not matched to a gene: 13. CDR3 size: 18 residues. The germline V gene has CDR1 LGHNA and CDR2 YSLEER. The CDR3 bases are TGCGCCAGCAGCCAAGTCGCGGCAGGGAGGGGTCGGACAGATACGCAGTATTTT. Its translation is CASSQVAAGRGRTDTQYF.

The chain recombines TRBV9 with TRBJ1-2, with 9 positions matching TRBD1. The CDR3 loop spans 12 amino acids. The junction had 2 bases not matched to a gene; V was cut back by 5 bases and J by 6 bases. From germline, CDR1 is SGDLS and CDR2 YYNGEE. As DNA, the CDR3 is TGTGCCAGCAGAGACAGGGGGGATGGCTACACCTTC. Amino acid sequence: CASRDRGDGYTF.

This clone has a handful of counts. The chain uses TRBV10-3 and TRBJ1-5, with D possibly matching TRBD1 (5 bases). V was pared by 5 bases and J by 6 bases, with 17 bases between. Germline CDR1 is ENHRY and CDR2 is SYGVKD. The CDR3 runs to 15 residues. CDR3 amino acids: CAISPSFDRSQPQHF. Here the CDR3 DNA reads TGTGCCATCAGTCCCTCCTTTGACAGAAGTCAGCCCCAGCATTTT.

The V gene is TRBV6-4, the J gene TRBJ2-7; TRBD2 matches at 7 bases. J lost 3 bases, V lost 0 bases, and 14 bases had no gene match. The germline gives CDR1 MRHNA, CDR2 SNTAGT. The CDR3 has 18 residues. This CDR3 reads CASSDSGLRLASGYEQYV. CDR3 DNA sequence: TGTGCCAGCAGTGACTCGGGGCTCAGACTAGCATCGGGCTACGAGCAGTACGTC.

The chain recombines TRBV7-2 with TRBJ2-2; D gene ambiguous. The CDR3 contains 15 residues. V dropped 6 bases and J dropped 6 bases, with 17 bases sitting between them. In germline, CDR1 is SGHTA, CDR2 FQGNSA. The CDR3 reads CASSPTRQVAGELFF. CDR3 bases: TGTGCCAGCAGTCCCACCCGGCAGGTTGCCGGGGAGCTGTTTTTT.